This TCR beta chain was obtained from a study of neurological immune-mediated disorders. Synthesis of cDNA was accomplished via 5'RACE employing 10-nucleotide random UMIs. TCRdb processed the 5' RACE reads anew with MiXCR; each CDR3 protein has one entry. The sample holds fewer than 20,000 distinct CDR3 sequences, 25% to 30% seen once. This clonotype was seen a single time. Its antigen is currently unknown. Points from the study as a whole: In HTLV-1-associated myelopathy, TCR clonal expansion was greatest, whereas multiple sclerosis had the least, falling below healthy controls.

The unsorted libraries originated from 2 million PBMCs that had been stored at -80 C. The CDR3 loop spans 14 amino acids. V was pared by 3 bases and J by 3 bases, with 11 bases between. The rearrangement links TRBV12-3 or TRBV12-4 to TRBJ1-1, with D possibly being TRBD1 (5 bases). The receptor's source is a man in his fifties or sixties with HTLV-1-associated myelopathy (HAM/TSP). Sequencing was done on a sample of PBMCs. The CDR3 loop reads CASSLSRADTEAFF. CDR3 bases: TGTGCCAGCAGTTTGAGCAGGGCTGACACTGAAGCTTTCTTT.